This TCR beta chain was observed in a study of blood T cell repertoires in COVID-19. Study in general: The United States, Italy and Spain supplied acute and convalescent COVID-19 samples.

V was pared by 5 bases and J by 6 bases, with 11 bases of the junction left unmatched. CDR1 SGHTA and CDR2 FQGNSA come from the germline V gene. The CDR3 is made up of 15 amino acids. Per the original methods: The assay estimated nucleated cells by amplifying reference gene primers. Profiling relied on immunoSEQ multiplex PCR, and the TCRdb table lists in-frame clones only, not all of them. From that table come the V and J calls and clone size; the DNA was used to work out D and trimming. The table has 150,000 to 200,000 clones, more than 65% seen once. The age range of participants was about 18 to 95 years, with residence in about two dozen US areas. Researchers sorted participants into cohorts using their self-reported clinical history.

The chain joins TRBV7-2 to TRBJ2-3; 7 nucleotides line up with TRBD1. This TCR came from a woman between 50 and 59 years old with acute COVID-19. Sequenced sample: PBMCs or T cells enriched from blood (not recorded which). The CDR3 spells CASSPDRQGSDTQYF. The CDR3 coding sequence is TGTGCCAGCAGCCCAGATCGACAGGGTTCGGATACGCAGTATTTT. Variable domain in full (rest from reference TRBV7-2 and TRBJ2-3): GAGVSQSPSNKVTEKGKDVELRCDPISGHTALYWYRQSLGQGLEFLIYFQGNSAPDKSGLPSDRFSAERTGGSVSTLTIQRTQQEDSAVYLCASSPDRQGSDTQYFGPGTRLTVL.